The rows below give T cell receptor beta chains drawn from one sample of a study of T cell responses to AZD1222 COVID-19 vaccine. Data came from immunoSEQ multiplex PCR; TCRdb stores just in-frame clones and leaves some out. The profile shows about 120,000 clones, about 85% of them singletons. Sequencing used peripheral blood, obtained 28 days after the second AZD1222 dose. These receptors all stem from an adult who received the AZD1222 COVID-19 vaccine. CDR3s include the opening cysteine and the closing phenylalanine or tryptophan. Each record gives: clone size, J gene, D gene, V gene, CDR3 protein, CDR3 DNA. A D gene is named only where the DNA matches it firmly. Clone size is given for some rows only: seen once, a few or many times, or a class if the clone is expanded.

>once|TRBJ1-2|-|TRBV7-9
CASSPPAPGHGYTF
TGTGCCAGCAGCCCTCCGGCCCCGGGCCATGGCTACACCTTC
>-|TRBJ1-5|TRBD1|TRBV5-1
CASSLGTGGPYSNQPQHF
TGCGCCAGCAGCTTAGGGACAGGGGGACCGTATAGCAATCAGCCCCAGCATTTT
>once|TRBJ2-2|-|TRBV2
CASGPLNTGELFF
TGTGCCAGCGGACCTTTGAACACCGGGGAGCTGTTTTTT
>-|TRBJ1-5|-|TRBV6-2/TRBV6-3
CASSYSGRMYQPQHF
TGTGCCAGCAGTTACTCGGGCAGGATGTATCAGCCCCAGCATTTT
>-|TRBJ1-2|TRBD1|TRBV29-1
CSADRGGANYGYTF
TGCAGCGCCGACCGAGGGGGCGCAAACTATGGCTACACCTTC
>-|TRBJ2-7|-|TRBV28
CATKPLDSEQYF
TGTGCCACCAAACCCCTGGACAGCGAGCAGTACTTC
>-|TRBJ2-1|-|TRBV10-1
CASSVTGAHNEQFF
TGCGCCAGCAGTGTAACGGGGGCCCACAATGAGCAGTTCTTC
>-|TRBJ2-7|-|TRBV29-1
CSVAGDSYEQYF
TGCAGCGTTGCCGGAGACTCCTACGAGCAGTACTTC
>-|TRBJ2-7|-|TRBV18
CASSPPVSYEQYF
TGTGCCAGCTCACCACCGGTCTCCTACGAGCAGTACTTC
>-|TRBJ2-7|TRBD1|TRBV19
CASSPRGLNEQYF
TGTGCCAGTAGTCCCAGGGGGCTCAACGAGCAGTACTTC
>-|TRBJ2-7|TRBD1|TRBV6-2/TRBV6-3
CASSSSGQGAYEQYF
TGTGCCAGCAGCTCATCAGGACAGGGGGCCTACGAGCAGTACTTC
>-|TRBJ2-7|-|TRBV6-1
CASSERAGEGYEQYF
TGTGCCAGCAGTGAACGAGCAGGGGAGGGCTACGAGCAGTACTTC
>-|TRBJ1-2|-|TRBV6-6
CASSLYRTEGYTF
TGTGCCAGCAGTTTATACAGGACTGAGGGCTACACCTTC
>few|TRBJ1-2|-|TRBV28
CASSLGQGYTF
TGTGCCAGCAGTTTAGGGCAGGGCTACACCTTC
>-|TRBJ1-1|-|TRBV7-3
CASSSTVYTEAFF
TGTGCCAGCAGCTCAACAGTTTACACTGAAGCTTTCTTT
>medium-sized|TRBJ1-2|TRBD1|TRBV6-5
CASRRTGANYGYTF
TGTGCCAGCAGGAGGACAGGGGCTAACTATGGCTACACCTTC
>-|TRBJ2-3|TRBD2|TRBV6-2/TRBV6-3
CASSFSSGGRTDTQYF
TGTGCCAGCAGTTTTTCTAGCGGGGGGCGCACAGATACGCAGTATTTT
>few|TRBJ1-1|TRBD1|TRBV5-1
CASSLFAGGLNTEAFF
TGCGCCAGCAGCTTGTTCGCAGGGGGTCTCAACACTGAAGCTTTCTTT
>-|TRBJ1-1|-|TRBV12-3/TRBV12-4
CASSFSSEPAFF
TGTGCCAGCAGTTTTTCTTCCGAACCAGCTTTCTTT
>-|TRBJ2-7|-|TRBV7-9
CASSFSGGTYEQYF
TGTGCCAGCAGCTTCAGCGGCGGTACCTACGAGCAGTACTTC
>once|TRBJ2-5|TRBD2|TRBV7-8
CASRPLAGEIQETQYF
TGTGCCAGCAGACCACTAGCGGGGGAGATCCAAGAGACCCAGTACTTC
>-|TRBJ2-7|TRBD1|TRBV5-1
CASSPSGQVLYEQYF
TGCGCCAGCAGCCCGTCGGGACAGGTTCTCTACGAGCAGTACTTC
>once|TRBJ2-3|-|TRBV6-5
CASSSFAGGYTDTQYF
TGTGCCAGCAGTTCCTTTGCAGGCGGGTACACAGATACGCAGTATTTT
>few|TRBJ2-3|TRBD2|TRBV3-1/TRBV3-2
CASSQVWSSGGADTQYF
TGTGCCAGCAGCCAAGTATGGTCTAGCGGGGGGGCAGATACGCAGTATTTT
>-|TRBJ2-2|-|TRBV6-2/TRBV6-3
CASSSLEGAGELFF
TGTGCCAGCAGTTCCCTCGAGGGGGCCGGGGAGCTGTTTTTT
>-|TRBJ1-4|-|TRBV7-9
CASSSALGLNNEKLFF
TGTGCCAGCAGCTCAGCGCTGGGACTGAATAATGAAAAACTGTTTTTT
>-|TRBJ1-5|-|TRBV27
CASSPRVNSNQPQHF
TGTGCCAGCAGTCCCAGAGTTAATAGCAATCAGCCCCAGCATTTT
>-|TRBJ2-3|TRBD2|TRBV7-9
CAIWGGVTDTQYF
TGTGCCATCTGGGGGGGTGTCACAGATACGCAGTATTTT